This T cell receptor beta chain was sequenced during a study of T cells expressing NK-cell markers (dated by TCRdb to 2020 to 2021). In the study overall: In sorted CD3+CD56+NKG2C+, CD3+CD56+NKG2C- and CD3+CD56-NKG2C+ T-cell subsets from several donors, TCR beta-chain repertoires were profiled. Among the eight sequenced donors, only one was HCMV-seronegative, while the other seven were HCMV-seropositive. The eight sequenced donors were randomly selected healthy volunteers, three men and five women. Sequencing of the libraries produced 2 x 150 bp reads on Illumina HiSeq 2000/2500, MiSeq or NextSeq. Paper-wide results and their limitations: Those dominant clonotypes were again the most abundant among CD3+CD56-NKG2C+ cells in a handful of donors, at roughly 25-65%. For six donors, the dominant CD3+CD56+NKG2C+ clonotypes were among the top 10 CD8+ clonotypes and accounted for roughly 1.0-8% of CD8+ T cells. Whether the expanded NKG2C-expressing T cell clones were specific for HCMV antigens was left unclear.

From the cysteine through the phenylalanine, the CDR3 covers 13 amino acids. The DNA is not on file. CDR1 SQVTM and CDR2 ANQGSEA were looked up in the germline V gene. Sequenced using an Illumina HiSeq 2000. 5'RACE template switching, by which a universal primer site and unique molecular identifiers were added, was used to make TCR beta cDNA libraries. Priming for cDNA synthesis came from the TCR beta constant segment, and two successive PCR amplification steps followed. On the authors' methods: MIGEC handled demultiplexing of the reads and grouping by UMI, while MiTCR was used to assemble and quantify clonotypes. Only TCR cDNA sequences supported by at least two reads were kept to exclude erroneous sequences. Downstream repertoire analysis used the tcR package, and clonotypes were matched across fractions by CDR3 nucleotide sequence plus V segment. Antigen specificity was annotated against VDJdb with VDJmatch, allowing one amino acid substitution in CDR3. After TCRdb reprocessed the reads, each CDR3 protein sequence was kept as one row, without DNA. Here the V and J calls rest on TCRdb's processing, not on the authors' analysis. The sample table includes roughly 430,000 distinct CDR3 sequences. The ten largest clones take up 7.3% of the sample.

Worth noting for this clonotype: Its binding antigen is unknown.

A commercial ELISA kit detecting HCMV-specific IgG in serum was used to determine HCMV serostatus. Peripheral blood mononuclear cells were isolated from blood by Ficoll density gradient centrifugation. The receptor was derived from a woman aged 18 to 75 in good health. The chain is made from TRBV29-1 and TRBJ2-2; TCRdb picks TRBD1, but there is no DNA to check that call. The specimen sequenced was blood T cells: a sorted CD56 or NKG2C T cell subset, CD4+ or CD8+ T cells, or bulk PBMC T cells (not recorded which). The CDR3 has the sequence CSPGTLNTGELFF.